The 5 T cell receptor beta chains given below trace back to one sample, sequenced in a study of cytomegalovirus exposure and HLA in healthy donors. Assay: immunoSEQ multiplex PCR; the TCRdb copy retains only in-frame clones and omits some. This table holds fewer than 150,000 clones, around 90% found once. The source material was PBMCs. The source of these receptors is a man between 18 and 35 years old in good health and CMV-seropositive.

V and J are TRBV27 and TRBJ1-2; D is unresolved. In germline, CDR1 is MNHEY, CDR2 SMNVEV (reference sequence). The V end lost 7 bases, the J end lost 0 bases, and 12 bases lay between the germline ends. The CDR3 extends over 14 amino acids. CDR3 in amino acids: CASTSAAANYGYTF. The CDR3 bases are TGTGCCAGCACCTCGGCGGCAGCTAACTATGGCTACACCTTC.

This clone occurred once. The chain employs TRBV28 and TRBJ1-1; the match to TRBD1 covers 9 bases. The CDR3 length is 17 residues. With 0 bases clipped from V and 0 bases from J, the junction kept 5 bases outside the gene matches. CDR1 and CDR2 (germline): MDHEN, SYDVKM. DNA for the CDR3: TGTGCCAGCAGTTTATGGCCTGGACAGGGGATGAACACTGAAGCTTTCTTT. It is translated as CASSLWPGQGMNTEAFF.

Note on this clone: Other nucleotide sequences from this sample produce the same CDR3. V is TRBV7-2 and J is TRBJ2-7; TRBD1 agrees at 8 bases. The V and J ends lost 1 base and 1 base, in that order; junction bases with no gene match: 0. This CDR3 is built from 14 residues. Looked up from germline, CDR1 is SGHTA and CDR2 is FQGNSA. The CDR3 nucleotides are TGTGCCAGCAGCTTAGGGACAGGGTCCTACGAGCAGTACTTC. It encodes CASSLGTGSYEQYF.

V is TRBV2 and J is TRBJ1-2, with D possibly TRBD1 on 5 matching bases. Trimming left V 7 bases short and J 2 bases short, with 11 bases between. Germline V gene data show CDR1 as SNHLY and CDR2 as FYNNEI. There are 13 residues in the CDR3. CDR3 DNA sequence: TGTGCCAGCATGGTTGGGGGGAACTATGGCTACACCTTC. Amino acid sequence: CASMVGGNYGYTF.

The V and J genes are TRBV11-2 and TRBJ2-1; 15 positions agree with TRBD2. The CDR3 runs 13 residues. In germline, CDR1 is SGHAT, CDR2 FQNNGV. The ends lost 8 bases at V and 8 bases at J; junction bases unmatched: 1. CDR3 DNA sequence: TGTGCCAGCGGACTAGCGGGAGGGCATGAGCAGTTCTTC. Its translation is CASGLAGGHEQFF.